This T cell receptor beta chain was documented in a study of blood T cell repertoires in COVID-19 (dated by TCRdb to about 2020). Turning to the overall study: Collaborator samples came from the United States, Italy and Spain and covered acute and convalescent phases of COVID-19. The material from the prospective study consisted of cDNA or gDNA derived from T cells, B-cell-depleted T cells, or PBMCs. The dataset comprised deeply sampled blood TCRbeta repertoires from subjects exposed to, actively infected with, or recovered from COVID-19. A freely available public database, intended as a resource for researchers studying the immune response to SARS-CoV-2, is where the repertoires were released. Samples were obtained from the ongoing ImmuneRACE study (first 160 participants) and from 1,200 or so subjects provided by 6 global collaborators. A de-identified subject ID, COVID-19 status, age in years and sex were almost always included in the sample metadata. Where HLA class I and class II types were available, the types were taken from metadata supplied by the sample provider, not from assay-based typing.

Participants in the prospective study were aged roughly 18 to 89 years, lived in over 20 United States geographic areas, and enrolled through a virtual design. In the prospective study, participants were assigned to cohorts based on the clinical history participants reported in a screening survey and a study questionnaire. Recovered participants in ImmuneRACE Cohort 3 were defined as having two consecutive negative NP/OP PCR tests, clearance from a healthcare professional, or resolution of symptoms. In the prospective study, mobile phlebotomists collected whole blood, serum and a nasopharyngeal or oropharyngeal swab from each participant. Participants in the prospective study had the option to provide additional blood draws and questionnaires over a roughly 2-month period. Blood samples from the prospective study were shipped frozen or at room temperature prior to DNA extraction. From the germline V gene, CDR1 is ENHRY and CDR2 is SYGVKD. From the cysteine up to the phenylalanine, the CDR3 has a length of 15 residues. Kept here is only the CDR3 DNA, which spans 45 bases and is read in frame from base 1. V gives up 2 bases and J gives up 0 bases, and the segment between their germline ends measures 7 bases.

The full study reports these points: How much clinical and demographic metadata was included differed by source and by participant, and the metadata was provided uncurated.

TCRbeta CDR3 regions were amplified from genomic DNA by means of the immunoSEQ Assay, a bias-controlled multiplex PCR. Turning to the authors' computational methods: The number of nucleated cells in each sample was estimated from the amplification of reference gene primers within the assay. Sequence reads were collapsed and filtered to measure the absolute abundance of every unique TCRbeta CDR3 rearrangement. For each sample, productive Simpson clonality was calculated as the square root of Simpson's diversity index over productive rearrangements. TCRdb stores this immuneACCESS table with in-frame sequences only. Part of the clones is absent; in the studies checked, under half of the shortfall reflects unresolved V genes, and no reason is known for the rest. V and J calls and clone size are copied from that table; D and trimming were computed from the DNA. Here the sample has some 490,000 clones; 88% occur a single time. Clones ranked in the top ten supply more than 7.5% of the sample.

As concerns this clone: Its antigen is not yet known. It has no much larger one-base neighbor in the sample; base qualities were not kept.

The specimen was PBMCs or T cells enriched from blood (not recorded which). The TCR was taken from a woman aged 55-69 years who had recovered from COVID-19. Rearrangement joined TRBV10-3 to TRBJ1-4, with the D gene call left open. The nucleotide sequence is TGTGCCATCAGTGAGAGGAGTGCAACTAATGAAAAACTGTTTTTT. Its protein reads: CAISERSATNEKLFF.